These 22 T cell receptor beta chains share one sample of origin, sequenced in a study of shared clonotypes between healthy human individuals. Repertoires were generated with immunoSEQ multiplex PCR, while TCRdb's copy carries only in-frame clones and drops some. The table records roughly 2.2 million clones, approximately 93% of them present only once. The source material was naive CD4+ T cells from PBMCs. The subset was: CD45RA+ positively selected. The source of these receptors is a young man in good health. Some clones in this sample may be carry-over from other donors' samples.

This clone came up many times. The rearrangement links TRBV7-9 to TRBJ1-5, with 7 bases aligning to TRBD1. There are 13 residues in the CDR3. V was clipped by 11 bases and J by 3 bases; unmatched bases: 7. Germline lookup yields CDR1 SEHNR and CDR2 FQNEAQ (reference sequence). CDR3 region: CAVQGMNNQPQHF. The CDR3, as DNA: TGTGCCGTACAGGGGATGAACAATCAGCCCCAGCATTTT.

The rearrangement links TRBV5-1 to TRBJ2-2; TRBD2 aligns across 7 bases. V was clipped by 0 bases and J by 3 bases; unmatched bases: 5. The CDR3 has 16 residues. The germline V gene encodes CDR1 SGHRS and CDR2 YFSETQ. The CDR3 spells CASSLGNSGHTGELFF. The CDR3 DNA reads TGCGCCAGCAGCTTGGGAAATAGCGGGCACACCGGGGAGCTGTTTTTT. Based on the CDR3 plus reference TRBV5-1 and TRBJ2-2, the full variable domain is KAGVTQTPRYLIKTRGQQVTLSCSPISGHRSVSWYQQTPGQGLQFLFEYFSETQRNKGNFPGRFSGRQFSNSRSEMNVSTLELGDSALYLCASSLGNSGHTGELFFGEGSRLTVL.

V and J are TRBV18 and TRBJ2-7; tentatively, D is TRBD2 (6 bases). The CDR3 runs to 15 residues. Germline V lookup: CDR1 KGHSH, CDR2 LQKENI. Trimming left V 6 bases short and J 3 bases short, with 18 bases between. CDR3 protein: CASSATRGIDYEQYF. The CDR3 nucleotides read TGTGCCAGCTCGGCAACCCGCGGGATTGACTACGAGCAGTACTTC.

As to this clone: Different DNA sequences within this sample yield the same CDR3. V usage is TRBV5-4 and J usage is TRBJ2-7, with 8 bases that match TRBD2. V lost 3 bases and J lost 2; bases outside the gene matches: 4. The CDR3 spans 14 residues. CDR1 and CDR2 (germline): SGHNT, YYREEE (reference sequence). The CDR3: CASSSPGLAYEQYF. CDR3 sequence (DNA): TGTGCCAGCAGCTCGCCGGGACTAGCCTACGAGCAGTACTTC.

The J gene is TRBJ2-1, the V gene TRBV6-1; D is unresolved. Trimming took 0 bases from V and 4 from J, leaving 16 bases between them. This CDR3 is 17 amino acids long. From germline, CDR1 is MNHNS and CDR2 SASEGT. For the CDR3, the DNA is TGTGCCAGCAGTGAAGCGCCGTTCGACATGGTGTACAATGAGCAGTTCTTC. Translation: CASSEAPFDMVYNEQFF.

V is TRBV5-1 and J is TRBJ2-2, with TRBD1 matching 8 bases. The V segment lost 1 base and the J segment 3 bases; nucleotides outside the gene matches: 8. This CDR3 region has 17 residues. Germline V gives CDR1 SGHRS, CDR2 YFSETQ. The DNA of the CDR3 is TGCGCCAGCAGCTTGAGAGGACAGGGACTCGACACCGGGGAGCTGTTTTTT. This translates into CASSLRGQGLDTGELFF.

The chain is built from TRBV5-1 and TRBJ2-5; no clear D gene. The germline gives CDR1 SGHRS, CDR2 YFSETQ. CDR3 length: 14 amino acids. Trimming stripped 4 bases from V and 2 bases from J, with 12 bases between. The CDR3 nucleotides read TGCGCCAGCAGCCCGGATTTAACTCAAGAGACCCAGTACTTC. Translating gives CASSPDLTQETQYF.

A single count supports this clone. The V call is TRBV5-1, the J call TRBJ2-1; 10 nucleotides agree with TRBD2. V shed 4 bases, J shed 7 bases, and the junction held 8 bases outside the gene matches. The CDR3 runs 15 residues. Germline CDR1 reads SGHRS; CDR2 reads YFSETQ. The CDR3 DNA follows: TGCGCCAGCAGCGAACCTAGCGGGAGTGGTAATGAGCAGTTCTTC. This sequence encodes CASSEPSGSGNEQFF.

The rearrangement joins TRBV14 to TRBJ2-1, with 11 bases aligning to TRBD2. This CDR3 region has 16 residues. With V trimmed by 4 bases and J by 7 bases, 9 bases remained unmatched. Germline CDR1 reads SGHDN; CDR2 reads FVKESK. CDR3 in DNA: TGTGCCAGCAGCCCCCTAGCGGGAGGCCTTTTAAATGAGCAGTTCTTC. This encodes CASSPLAGGLLNEQFF.

The chain links TRBV28 to TRBJ1-5; the D is unclear. The CDR3 loop spans 14 amino acids. V was trimmed by 8 bases and J by 4 bases, leaving 15 bases between them. Germline V gives CDR1 MDHEN, CDR2 SYDVKM. CDR3 residues: CASAALGPNQPQHF. CDR3 nucleotides: TGTGCCAGCGCCGCTTTAGGACCTAATCAGCCCCAGCATTTT.

The CDR3 is CASSYPGLAGVHEQFF. CDR3 sequence (DNA): TGTGCCAGCAGTTACCCCGGCCTAGCGGGAGTCCATGAGCAGTTCTTC. The genes are TRBV6-5 and TRBJ2-1, with 10 bases fitting TRBD2. Trimming took 2 bases from V and 8 from J; bases not matched to a gene: 9. CDR1 is MNHEY and CDR2 is SVGAGI in the germline V gene. This CDR3 comprises 16 residues.

The chain joins TRBV29-1 to TRBJ1-2; TRBD1 matches at 9 bases. Germline trimming cut 7 bases from V and 7 bases from J; bases unmatched to any gene: 10. Germline V gene lookup returns CDR1 SQVTM and CDR2 ANQGSEA. The CDR3 sequence is 13 residues long. CDR3: CSAGYRGLGGYTF. CDR3 DNA sequence: TGCAGCGCCGGGTACAGGGGGCTCGGTGGCTACACCTTC.

The V call is TRBV7-9, the J call TRBJ2-2; D gene unclear. The V gene lost 5 bases and the J gene lost 1 base, with 5 bases spanning the gap. In germline, CDR1 is SEHNR, CDR2 FQNEAQ (reference sequence). There are 13 residues in the CDR3. The CDR3 region has the DNA TGTGCCAGCAGCCAAGTGAACACCGGGGAGCTGTTTTTT. Protein: CASSQVNTGELFF.

This chain joins TRBV10-3 and TRBJ2-3, with no clear D. Germline CDR1 is ENHRY and CDR2 is SYGVKD. The V end was cut by 2 bases, the J end by 2 bases, with 5 bases between. There are 13 residues in the CDR3. CDR3 amino acids: CAISEGATDTQYF. DNA for the CDR3: TGTGCCATCAGTGAGGGAGCCACAGATACGCAGTATTTT.

With respect to this clone: The same CDR3 also results from other DNA sequences found in this sample. The chain employs TRBV6-1 and TRBJ1-2; D remains ambiguous. Germline V gene lookup returns CDR1 MNHNS and CDR2 SASEGT. V lost 5 bases, J lost 2 bases, and 6 bases lay in between. CDR3 length: 12 residues. The CDR3 region is CASSQGNYGYTF. The CDR3 DNA reads as TGTGCCAGCAGTCAAGGCAACTATGGCTACACCTTC.

The V call is TRBV2, the J call TRBJ2-7; 7 bases are shared with TRBD2. V was clipped by 8 bases and J by 1 base; unmatched bases: 11. The CDR3 sequence is 15 residues long. CDR1 SNHLY and CDR2 FYNNEI come from the germline V gene. CDR3 loop: CASGKSLAISYEQYF. The CDR3 nucleotides are TGTGCCAGCGGCAAGTCACTAGCGATATCCTACGAGCAGTACTTC. Full variable domain (outside the CDR3, taken from reference TRBV2 and TRBJ2-7): EPEVTQTPSHQVTQMGQEVILRCVPISNHLYFYWYRQILGQKVEFLVSFYNNEISEKSEIFDDQFSVERPDGSNFTLKIRSTKLEDSAMYFCASGKSLAISYEQYFGPGTRLTVT.

This clone was detected only a few times. The CDR3 DNA follows: TGTGCCAGCGAGGACAGGGGAGATACGCAGTATTTT. This gives the protein CASEDRGDTQYF. The rearrangement uses TRBV2 and TRBJ2-3, with 9 bases aligning to TRBD1. CDR3 size: 12 residues. V was pared by 8 bases and J by 5 bases, with 2 bases of the junction left unmatched. Germline assignment: CDR1 SNHLY and CDR2 FYNNEI.

This clone was counted a single time. The rearrangement joins TRBV7-9 to TRBJ2-1; D is perhaps TRBD2 (6 bases). The V end was cut by 4 bases, the J end by 4 bases, with 11 bases between. Germline V CDR1 and CDR2: SEHNR, FQNEAQ (reference sequence). CDR3 length equals 14 residues. This chain's CDR3 is CASSSGTGYNEQFF. DNA for the CDR3: TGTGCCAGCAGCTCTGGGACTGGATACAATGAGCAGTTCTTC.

V usage is TRBV6-1 and J usage is TRBJ2-3; D remains unclear. Trimming shortened V by 6 bases and J by 2 bases, and 9 bases separated the two germline ends. CDR1 MNHNS and CDR2 SASEGT come from the germline V gene. The length of the CDR3 is 13 residues. The CDR3 nucleotides are TGTGCCAGCAGCTCCCCGTCCACAGATACGCAGTATTTT. Protein: CASSSPSTDTQYF.

The V gene is TRBV11-3, the J gene TRBJ1-1, with D uncertain. The V end was cut by 5 bases, the J end by 8 bases, with 12 bases between. The germline V gene encodes CDR1 SGHNT and CDR2 YENEEA. The CDR3 consists of 12 residues. This chain's CDR3 is CASSKQSQEAFF. The DNA of the CDR3 is TGTGCCAGCAGCAAACAAAGCCAGGAAGCTTTCTTT.

The chain links TRBV2 to TRBJ2-5; D call uncertain. Looked up from germline, CDR1 is SNHLY and CDR2 is FYNNEI. This CDR3 is built from 14 residues. V was pared by 6 bases and J by 2 bases, with 13 bases between. CDR3 amino acids: CASREYLTQETQYF. DNA of the CDR3: TGTGCCAGCAGGGAGTACCTCACACAAGAGACCCAGTACTTC.

The V gene is TRBV6-6, the J gene TRBJ2-7, with D possibly matching TRBD2 (5 bases). Per germline, CDR1 MNHNY and CDR2 SVGAGI (reference sequence). The ends were cut back, 5 bases at V and 0 bases at J, with 17 bases in the middle. The CDR3 loop spans 16 amino acids. This chain's CDR3 is CASSPPGLQSSYEQYF. DNA of the CDR3: TGTGCCAGCAGTCCCCCGGGATTGCAGAGCTCCTACGAGCAGTACTTC.